This T cell receptor beta chain was sequenced for a study of blood T cell repertoires in COVID-19. This clone showed up many times. Losses at the gene ends were 4 bases for V and 0 bases for J; bases not matched to a gene: 11. The germline V gene has CDR1 SGHKS and CDR2 YYEKEE (reference sequence). The CDR3 sequence is 18 residues long. Libraries were prepared by immunoSEQ multiplex PCR; TCRdb keeps only in-frame clonotypes and omits some of them. Among tens of thousands of clones listed, roughly 80% were seen once. Sequenced material: peripheral blood. The receptor's source is a human donor in a cohort sampled during active or convalescent COVID-19. The chain is built from TRBV5-5 and TRBJ2-2; 8 nucleotides agree with TRBD1. The CDR3 region is CASSKRTGTGSNTGELFF. CDR3 DNA: TGTGCCAGCAGCAAAAGGACAGGGACAGGATCGAACACCGGGGAGCTGTTTTTT.